The entry that follows covers one TCR beta chain sequence. Its antigen remains unidentified. This entry belongs to a study of T-cell memory formation after mild COVID-19. As for the study in general: TCR clusters were largely donor specific. Study-level results: The main location of contracting CD4+ clones was CM and EM, and that of contracting CD8+ clones was EMRA. Confirmation was lacking for SARS-CoV-2 specificity of second-wave clones that peaked on day 37. Cross-reactive memory apparently joined, as some responding clones appeared in pre-infection memory.

The germline V gene encodes CDR1 ENHRY and CDR2 SYGVKD. V shed 3 bases and J shed 3 bases, with 11 bases lying between them. The CDR3 is 14 amino acids. From the 5' RACE reads, TCRdb called clonotypes with MiXCR, one entry per CDR3 protein. There are about 210,000 distinct CDR3 sequences in the sample; around 30% occur only once, and roughly an eighth lies in the top ten. The source of this sequence is an adult woman who had mild COVID-19 (a few samples of this study predate the infection). Cell type and time point are not known. Sequencing was done on a sample of PBMCs or a T cell subset sorted from them (not recorded which). This chain joins TRBV10-3 and TRBJ1-2; perhaps TRBD1 as D (6 bases). CDR3 DNA sequence: TGTGCCATCAGTGATAGGGCAGGGGACTATGGCTACACCTTC. It yields the protein CAISDRAGDYGYTF.